The 20 T cell receptor beta chains below were found in one sample sequenced in a study of OX40 agonist ivuxolimab in advanced cancers. Method: immunoSEQ multiplex PCR; TCRdb's copy keeps in-frame clones and lacks some. The sample consists of tens of thousands of clones, approximately 85% of them appearing once. Material: CD4+ or CD8+ T cells sorted from blood, obtained in a trial of the OX40 agonist ivuxolimab. These receptors were collected from an adult with an advanced solid tumor such as melanoma, head and neck, liver or kidney cancer.

The J gene is TRBJ2-3, the V gene TRBV7-2, with a tentative D call TRBD2 (6 bases). Trimming stripped 0 bases from V and 2 bases from J, with 9 bases between. The CDR3 runs 15 residues. Looked up from germline, CDR1 is SGHTA and CDR2 is FQGNSA. CDR3 DNA: TGTGCCAGCAGCTTAGCGGGAGGTACCACAGATACGCAGTATTTT. Its protein is CASSLAGGTTDTQYF.

The chain couples TRBV7-8 to TRBJ2-3; no reliable D call. Trimming took 3 bases from V and 4 from J, leaving 5 bases between them. This CDR3 has 12 residues. CDR1 and CDR2 from the germline V gene are SGHVS and FQNEAQ. CDR3 residues: CASSFSADTQYF. CDR3 nucleotides: TGTGCCAGCAGCTTTTCCGCAGATACGCAGTATTTT.

The chain couples TRBV9 to TRBJ2-1; perhaps TRBD2 as D (6 bases). The germline V and J ends were trimmed by 0 bases and 4 bases, with 14 bases remaining between them. The length of the CDR3 is 16 residues. Germline assignment: CDR1 SGDLS and CDR2 YYNGEE. CDR3 sequence: CASSVDPGLVYNEQFF. DNA for the CDR3: TGTGCCAGCAGCGTAGACCCGGGACTGGTTTACAATGAGCAGTTCTTC. The whole variable domain, filled in from reference TRBV9 and TRBJ2-1, reads DSGVTQTPKHLITATGQRVTLRCSPRSGDLSVYWYQQSLDQGLQFLIQYYNGEERAKGNILERFSAQQFPDLHSELNLSSLELGDSALYFCASSVDPGLVYNEQFFGPGTRLTVL.

The chain couples TRBV5-1 to TRBJ2-3; D is undetermined. The V gene's germline CDR1 is SGHRS and CDR2 YFSETQ. V lost 0 bases and J 0 bases, leaving 8 bases between the germline ends. This CDR3 comprises 15 residues. CDR3 sequence reads: CASSLVVESTDTQYF. Here the CDR3 DNA reads TGCGCCAGCAGCTTGGTTGTGGAGAGCACAGATACGCAGTATTTT.

The chain joins TRBV23-1 to TRBJ2-1, with 9 bases lining up with TRBD1. TRBV23-1 is identified as an open reading frame with a role that is uncertain. Trimming at V came to 7 bases and at J to 11 bases, leaving 12 bases not matched to a gene. The CDR3 is 14 residues long. The CDR3 sequence: CASTGQGKPHKQFF. CDR3 DNA: TGCGCCAGCACGGGACAGGGAAAGCCACATAAGCAGTTCTTC.

The chain is built from TRBV7-9 and TRBJ1-5; 8 positions match TRBD1. With 5 bases clipped from V and 5 bases from J, the junction kept 8 bases outside the gene matches. This CDR3 comprises 15 residues. Germline CDR1 reads SEHNR; CDR2 reads FQNEAQ (reference sequence). As DNA, the CDR3 is TGTGCCAGCAGCCTCCCCGGGACAGGAGATCAGCCCCAGCATTTT. It encodes CASSLPGTGDQPQHF.

This chain links TRBV27 with TRBJ2-3, with 9 bases that match TRBD2. Germline CDR1 and CDR2: MNHEY and SMNVEV (reference sequence). The CDR3 runs 18 residues. Unmatched junction bases numbered 10, after V lost 3 bases and J lost 0 bases. CDR3 nucleotide sequence: TGTGCCAGCAGTTTCCGGGCGGGAGGGTTCGGAAGCACAGATACGCAGTATTTT. The encoded protein is CASSFRAGGFGSTDTQYF.

The rearrangement links TRBV30 to TRBJ1-2; a possible D gene is TRBD1 (5 bases). Trimming cost V 2 bases and J 7 bases, with 14 bases left between them. Germline V gene data show CDR1 as GTSNPN and CDR2 as SVGIG (reference sequence). The CDR3 covers 13 residues. The CDR3: CAWSRGSKSGYTF. The CDR3 DNA sequence: TGTGCCTGGAGTCGGGGGTCGAAAAGTGGCTACACCTTC.

The V and J genes are TRBV4-2 and TRBJ2-7, with TRBD2 matching over 8 bases. The length of the CDR3 is 17 residues. Germline values: CDR1 LGHNA, CDR2 YNFKEQ. J lost 0 bases, V lost 4 bases, and 11 bases had no gene match. CDR3 DNA sequence: TGTGCCAGCAGCCCCGGAGAAATAGCGGGAAGCTCCTACGAGCAGTACTTC. This codes for CASSPGEIAGSSYEQYF.

The chain recombines TRBV28 with TRBJ1-1, with 12 positions matching TRBD1. The J segment lost 11 bases and the V segment lost 5 bases, leaving 12 bases of the junction unmatched. Germline values: CDR1 MDHEN, CDR2 SYDVKM. There are 15 residues in the CDR3. The CDR3 DNA reads as TGTGCCAGCAGTAACCGGGACAGGGGGCGGGGTCGGGCTTTCTTT. Translating it yields CASSNRDRGRGRAFF. The full variable domain, with the rest looked up from reference TRBV28 and TRBJ1-1, is DVKVTQSSRYLVKRTGEKVFLECVQDMDHENMFWYRQDPGLGLRLIYFSYDVKMKEKGDIPEGYSVSREKKERFSLILESASTNQTSMYLCASSNRDRGRGRAFFGQGTRLTVV.

V is TRBV10-1 and J is TRBJ1-2, with D tentatively TRBD1 (5 bases). Trimming stripped 10 bases from V and 2 bases from J, with 17 bases between. The CDR3 runs to 14 residues. Germline V gene sequence: CDR1 WNHNN, CDR2 SYGVQD (reference sequence). Written as DNA, the CDR3 is TGCGCCAACTCGACAGACCCCTTAAACTATGGCTACACCTTC. Protein sequence: CANSTDPLNYGYTF.

The chain couples TRBV9 to TRBJ1-4; possible D gene TRBD1, 6 bases. Germline V gene data show CDR1 as SGDLS and CDR2 as YYNGEE. CDR3 length: 18 residues. V was clipped by 0 bases and J by 4 bases, with 19 bases between them. CDR3 region: CASSVGSGAKPVNEKLFF. The CDR3 nucleotides are TGTGCCAGCAGCGTAGGTTCAGGGGCCAAACCCGTTAATGAAAAACTGTTTTTT.

This chain connects TRBV28 to TRBJ2-7; tentatively, D is TRBD1 or TRBD2 (6 bases each). Trimming removed 6 bases at V and 1 base at J, with 13 bases between. This CDR3 has 14 amino acids. Germline V gene data show CDR1 as MDHEN and CDR2 as SYDVKM. In DNA, the CDR3 is TGTGCCAGCAGGGGGGGCGGCGGTTCCTACGAGCAGTACGTC. As protein: CASRGGGGSYEQYV.

This sequence joins TRBV28 and TRBJ2-4; no definite D call. Germline V gene lookup returns CDR1 MDHEN and CDR2 SYDVKM. The CDR3 has 13 amino acids. Trimming took off 5 bases at V and 1 base at J, with 6 bases between the two ends. CDR3 amino acids: CASSPPAKNIQYF. The DNA of the CDR3 is TGTGCCAGCAGTCCCCCGGCCAAAAACATTCAGTACTTC.

V gene TRBV5-1 combines with J gene TRBJ1-6; D not resolved. There are 13 residues in the CDR3. The germline V gene has CDR1 SGHRS and CDR2 YFSETQ. With 6 bases removed from V and 9 bases from J, the gap between germline ends came to 13 bases. The CDR3: CASMIGIGSPLHF. CDR3 coding DNA: TGCGCCAGCATGATCGGGATCGGTTCACCCCTCCACTTT. Complete variable domain (other parts from reference TRBV5-1 and TRBJ1-6): KAGVTQTPRYLIKTRGQQVTLSCSPISGHRSVSWYQQTPGQGLQFLFEYFSETQRNKGNFPGRFSGRQFSNSRSEMNVSTLELGDSALYLCASMIGIGSPLHFGNGTRLTVT.

This clone was recorded once. The chain uses TRBV9 and TRBJ1-2; a weak D match, TRBD1 (6 bases). V lost 0 bases and J 8 bases, leaving 20 bases between the germline ends. This CDR3 has 16 amino acids. The V gene's germline CDR1 is SGDLS and CDR2 YYNGEE. The CDR3 DNA reads TGTGCCAGCAGCGTAGTCTCAGGGGCGCCTTTCTTAGGCTACACCTTC. It translates to CASSVVSGAPFLGYTF. The whole variable domain, remainder taken from reference TRBV9 and TRBJ1-2, is DSGVTQTPKHLITATGQRVTLRCSPRSGDLSVYWYQQSLDQGLQFLIQYYNGEERAKGNILERFSAQQFPDLHSELNLSSLELGDSALYFCASSVVSGAPFLGYTFGSGTRLTVV.

This clone has only a few counts. The gene calls are TRBV27 and TRBJ1-5; no clear D gene. The CDR3 contains 14 residues. Germline assignment: CDR1 MNHEY and CDR2 SMNVEV (reference sequence). The CDR3 region has the DNA TGTGCGTCAGCAGCTAGGGTGGGGAGTCAGCCCCAGCATTTT. Protein sequence: CASAARVGSQPQHF.

This clone was counted between two and nine times. J is TRBJ2-1 and V is TRBV19; 7 nucleotides align to TRBD2. CDR3 size: 16 residues. Trimming cost V 6 bases and J 8 bases; bases outside gene matches: 16. CDR1 is LNHDA and CDR2 is SQIVND in the germline V gene (reference sequence). The CDR3 DNA follows: TGTGCCAGTAGCCTCGGTACTAGCGTGGTCTCCGATGAGCAGTTCTTC. This codes for CASSLGTSVVSDEQFF.

This sequence joins TRBV9 and TRBJ1-1; possibly TRBD1 for D (6 bases). The CDR3 contains 15 residues. Germline assignment: CDR1 SGDLS and CDR2 YYNGEE. V lost 4 bases and J lost 2, with 15 bases in between. As DNA, the CDR3 is TGTGCCAGCAGCCCCCAGATGGGGGGCAACACTGAAGCTTTCTTT. Its protein is CASSPQMGGNTEAFF.

This clone was picked up one time. This chain joins TRBV4-3 and TRBJ1-1; D may be TRBD1 (6 bases). The V end lost 3 bases, the J end lost 4 bases, and 12 bases lay between the germline ends. Germline lookup yields CDR1 LGHNA and CDR2 YSLEER. The CDR3 has 14 residues. The CDR3 nucleotides are TGCGCCAGCAGCCAGGAAGACAGGAGCACTGAAGCTTTCTTT. This translates into CASSQEDRSTEAFF.